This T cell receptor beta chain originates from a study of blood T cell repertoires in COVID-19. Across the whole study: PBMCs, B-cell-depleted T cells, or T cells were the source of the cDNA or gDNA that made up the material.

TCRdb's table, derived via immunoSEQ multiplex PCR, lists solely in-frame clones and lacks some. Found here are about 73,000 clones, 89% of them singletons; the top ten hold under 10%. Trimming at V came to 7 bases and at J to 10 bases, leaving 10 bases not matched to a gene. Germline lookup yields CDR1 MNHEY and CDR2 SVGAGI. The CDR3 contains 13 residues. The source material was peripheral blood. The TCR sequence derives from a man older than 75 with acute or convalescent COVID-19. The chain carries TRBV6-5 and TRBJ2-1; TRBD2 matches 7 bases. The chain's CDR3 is CASTLAAHGEQFF. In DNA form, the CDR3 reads TGTGCCAGCACTCTAGCGGCACACGGGGAGCAGTTCTTC.